Presented here are 10 T cell receptor beta chains from one specimen sequenced in a study of blood T cell repertoires in COVID-19. Produced via immunoSEQ multiplex PCR; TCRdb's table is partial and in-frame only. The repertoire consists of roughly 92,000 clones, with approximately 80% occurring once and the leading ten covering roughly a third. Input material: peripheral blood. The origin of the receptors is a woman aged 80 or over with active or convalescent COVID-19.

The rearrangement uses TRBV2 and TRBJ2-3; no clear D gene. V lost 7 bases and J 0 bases, leaving 8 bases between the germline ends. The CDR3 runs to 13 residues. Germline-derived CDR1 and CDR2 are SNHLY and FYNNEI. The CDR3 loop reads CASKSTSTDTQYF. CDR3 in DNA: TGTGCCAGCAAGTCTACTAGCACAGATACGCAGTATTTT. Supplemented by reference TRBV2 and TRBJ2-3, the full variable domain reads EPEVTQTPSHQVTQMGQEVILRCVPISNHLYFYWYRQILGQKVEFLVSFYNNEISEKSEIFDDQFSVERPDGSNFTLKIRSTKLEDSAMYFCASKSTSTDTQYFGPGTRLTVL.

J is TRBJ1-1 and V is TRBV28; D is undetermined. Between the trimmed V and J ends, which lost 2 bases and 0 bases, there was a span of 10 bases. This CDR3 region has 15 residues. CDR1 MDHEN and CDR2 SYDVKM come from the germline V gene. This CDR3 is CASSLNRPVNTEAFF. In DNA form, the CDR3 reads TGTGCCAGCAGTTTAAATCGTCCCGTGAACACTGAAGCTTTCTTT.

The rearrangement uses TRBV5-1 and TRBJ2-5; the D is unclear. From germline, CDR1 is SGHRS and CDR2 YFSETQ. V shed 0 bases and J shed 1 base, with 7 bases lying between them. The CDR3 runs to 14 residues. For the CDR3, the DNA is TGCGCCAGCAGCTTGGTGGGCAGCCAAGAGACCCAGTACTTC. Its translation: CASSLVGSQETQYF. The full variable domain, rest sourced from reference TRBV5-1 and TRBJ2-5, is KAGVTQTPRYLIKTRGQQVTLSCSPISGHRSVSWYQQTPGQGLQFLFEYFSETQRNKGNFPGRFSGRQFSNSRSEMNVSTLELGDSALYLCASSLVGSQETQYFGPGTRLLVL.

The V gene is TRBV14, the J gene TRBJ2-3, with D possibly TRBD2 on 6 matching bases. Germline CDR1 reads SGHDN; CDR2 reads FVKESK. Trimming removed 3 bases at V and 4 bases at J, with 14 bases between. The CDR3 has 15 amino acids. CDR3 protein: CASSQNRGAADTQYF. The DNA for the CDR3 is TGTGCCAGCAGCCAGAATCGCGGGGCAGCAGATACGCAGTATTTT.

The chain joins TRBV6-6 to TRBJ2-2; possible D gene TRBD1, 6 bases. Per the germline V gene, CDR1 is MNHNY and CDR2 is SVGAGI (reference sequence). The CDR3 runs to 17 residues. The V gene lost 5 bases and the J gene lost 6 bases, with 22 bases spanning the gap. This CDR3 reads CASSPGVQGVDAGELFF. The CDR3 DNA sequence: TGTGCCAGCAGTCCAGGGGTCCAGGGCGTGGACGCCGGGGAGCTGTTTTTT.

V and J are TRBV24-1 and TRBJ1-5; D is possibly TRBD1 (5 bases). V was shortened by 3 bases and J by 3 bases, with 8 bases between the two germline ends. CDR3 size: 14 residues. CDR1 and CDR2 from the germline V gene are KGHDR and SFDVKD. DNA of the CDR3: TGTGCCACCAGTGATGTGACAGTCAATCAGCCCCAGCATTTT. Amino acids: CATSDVTVNQPQHF.

V is TRBV6-1 and J is TRBJ1-3, with D perhaps TRBD1 (6 bases). Germline CDR1 and CDR2: MNHNS and SASEGT. CDR3 size: 15 residues. V lost 3 bases and J lost 0, with 9 bases in between. CDR3 sequence reads: CASSDRGYSGNTIYF. In DNA form, the CDR3 reads TGTGCCAGCAGTGACAGGGGATACTCTGGAAACACCATATATTTT.

This chain links TRBV6-5 with TRBJ2-1; a possible D gene is TRBD2 (5 bases). This CDR3 region has 13 residues. Trimming pared 9 bases from V and 3 bases from J, leaving 12 bases between. Germline CDR1 reads MNHEY; CDR2 reads SVGAGI. The CDR3 region is CASRARVYNEQFF. DNA for the CDR3: TGTGCCAGTCGGGCGAGGGTCTACAATGAGCAGTTCTTC.

This chain joins TRBV7-2 and TRBJ1-1; TRBD1 might be the D (5 bases). CDR1 is SGHTA and CDR2 is FQGNSA in the germline V gene. V was shortened by 2 bases and J by 4 bases, with 11 bases between the two germline ends. This CDR3 has 14 amino acids. CDR3 nucleotides: TGTGCCAGCAGCTTAATGACGGGGGGCACTGAAGCTTTCTTT. Amino acid sequence: CASSLMTGGTEAFF.

J is TRBJ1-1 and V is TRBV28; the match to TRBD1 covers 8 bases. CDR1 is MDHEN, CDR2 SYDVKM, per germline. V gave up 2 bases and J gave up 5 bases; unmatched junction bases: 7. The CDR3 length is 15 residues. CDR3 coding DNA: TGTGCCAGCAGTTTAGGATCGGGACAGGTGACTGAAGCTTTCTTT. Translating gives CASSLGSGQVTEAFF. Using reference TRBV28 and TRBJ1-1 for the parts outside the CDR3, the full variable domain is DVKVTQSSRYLVKRTGEKVFLECVQDMDHENMFWYRQDPGLGLRLIYFSYDVKMKEKGDIPEGYSVSREKKERFSLILESASTNQTSMYLCASSLGSGQVTEAFFGQGTRLTVV.